These T cell receptor beta chains were read from a single sample in a study of blood T cells in healthy people across ages. MiXCR was run by TCRdb on the 5' RACE reads, yielding one entry per CDR3 protein. The sample lists about 700,000 distinct CDR3 sequences, 32% occurring once. The sample comprised blood. The receptors shown here come from a woman over 75 in good health. CDR3s include the opening cysteine and the closing phenylalanine or tryptophan. D genes are given only for firm matches. Size is stated for part of the rows, as once, few or many counts, or as a class when the clone is expanded.

CDR3 DNA: TGTGCCATCAACCAACAGGGATCGGTGCAGTACTTC; CDR3 protein: CAINQQGSVQYF; clone size: many; V gene: TRBV10-3; D gene: -; J gene: TRBJ2-7
CDR3 DNA: TGTGCCAGCAGCTTAAACACAGACTCTGGAAACACCATATATTTT; CDR3 protein: CASSLNTDSGNTIYF; clone size: few; V gene: TRBV7-3; D gene: -; J gene: TRBJ1-3
CDR3 DNA: TGCAGTGCTACCGCTTCCCTTTCGGGAGATACGCAGTATTTT; CDR3 protein: CSATASLSGDTQYF; clone size: many; V gene: TRBV20-1; D gene: -; J gene: TRBJ2-3
CDR3 DNA: TGCGCCAGCAGCTTGTTTTACGGGGGTATCCAAGAGACCCAGTACTTC; CDR3 protein: CASSLFYGGIQETQYF; clone size: -; V gene: TRBV5-1; D gene: -; J gene: TRBJ2-5
CDR3 DNA: TGTGCCAGCAGCCTTCAGGGGACTGGAAAGCAGTACTTC; CDR3 protein: CASSLQGTGKQYF; clone size: many; V gene: TRBV3-1; D gene: -; J gene: TRBJ2-7
CDR3 DNA: TGTGCCTGGAGTGAACAGAGCGAGCAGTACTTC; CDR3 protein: CAWSEQSEQYF; clone size: many; V gene: TRBV30; D gene: -; J gene: TRBJ2-7
CDR3 DNA: TGTGCCATCAGCTCTAGCGGGGGGACCCCAGATACGCAGTATTTT; CDR3 protein: CAISSSGGTPDTQYF; clone size: -; V gene: TRBV10-3; D gene: TRBD2; J gene: TRBJ2-3
CDR3 DNA: TGTGCCAGCAGTGAACAGGGAAACACCGGGGAGCTGTTTTTT; CDR3 protein: CASSEQGNTGELFF; clone size: -; V gene: TRBV6-1; D gene: -; J gene: TRBJ2-2
CDR3 DNA: TGTGCCAGCAGCTTATTGGCAGTTGAGGACGAGCAGTACTTC; CDR3 protein: CASSLLAVEDEQYF; clone size: -; V gene: TRBV7-9; D gene: -; J gene: TRBJ2-7
CDR3 DNA: TGTGCCTCAGAGGGACAGCCTGATCAGCCCCAGCATTTT; CDR3 protein: CASEGQPDQPQHF; clone size: -; V gene: TRBV12-3/TRBV12-4; D gene: TRBD1; J gene: TRBJ1-5
CDR3 DNA: TGTGCCAGCAGCTCAGGCCTCCCCCTCCTGCAAGAGACCCAGTACTTC; CDR3 protein: CASSSGLPLLQETQYF; clone size: many; V gene: TRBV7-6; D gene: -; J gene: TRBJ2-5